One and the same sample provided the 7 T cell receptor beta chains below, sequenced in a study of identical twins. TCRdb re-analysed the 5' RACE reads in MiXCR, keeping a single row per CDR3 protein. This repertoire shows 640,000 or so distinct CDR3 sequences, roughly 6% found once; its top ten account for about 2%. Source material: naive T cells sorted from blood. The receptors here all came from a young man in good health.

This clonotype was picked up many times. V and J are TRBV11-3 and TRBJ2-1, with TRBD2 identical over 9 bases. Germline V gene data show CDR1 as SGHNT and CDR2 as YENEEA. The CDR3 totals 15 residues. Trimming at V came to 5 bases and at J to 5 bases, leaving 7 bases not matched to a gene. CDR3 sequence: CASSLASGTHNEQFF. CDR3 nucleotide sequence: TGTGCCAGCAGCCTTGCTAGCGGGACCCACAATGAGCAGTTCTTC. Together with reference TRBV11-3 and TRBJ2-1, the CDR3 gives the full variable domain: EAGVVQSPRYKIIEKKQPVAFWCNPISGHNTLYWYLQNLGQGPELLIRYENEEAVDDSQLPKDRFSAERLKGVDSTLKIQPAELGDSAVYLCASSLASGTHNEQFFGPGTRLTVL.

This clonotype appeared many times. The rearrangement links TRBV6-1 to TRBJ2-7, with a tentative D call TRBD1 (5 bases). The CDR3 length is 11 residues. The germline V gene has CDR1 MNHNS and CDR2 SASEGT. Trimming removed 2 bases at V and 9 bases at J, with 8 bases between. This chain's CDR3 is CASSETGGQYF. DNA for the CDR3: TGTGCCAGCAGTGAAACAGGCGGGCAGTACTTC.

This clonotype was recorded many times. V and J are TRBV6-1 and TRBJ1-5, with D possibly matching TRBD1 (5 bases). Trimming took 5 bases from V and 0 from J, leaving 11 bases between them. Per the germline V gene, CDR1 is MNHNS and CDR2 is SASEGT. The CDR3 loop spans 15 amino acids. DNA for the CDR3: TGTGCCAGCAGTATTTATGGGGGTAGCAATCAGCCCCAGCATTTT. Translation gives CASSIYGGSNQPQHF.

The table lists this clonotype with many counts. The CDR3 sequence: CSASLFGTSGSAHVAEQFF. CDR3 in DNA: TGCAGTGCTAGTCTCTTCGGGACTAGCGGGAGCGCCCATGTGGCTGAGCAGTTCTTC. This chain connects TRBV20-1 to TRBJ2-1, with 14 bases that match TRBD2. The germline V gene has CDR1 DFQATT and CDR2 SNEGSKA (reference sequence). V shed 3 bases and J 9 bases; nucleotides not matched to a gene: 19. The CDR3 consists of 19 residues.

This clonotype was seen many times. V usage is TRBV7-2 and J usage is TRBJ2-7; no firm D call. V shed 2 bases and J shed 2 bases, with 13 bases lying between them. Germline V CDR1 and CDR2: SGHTA, FQGNSA. The CDR3 extends over 15 amino acids. CDR3 nucleotide sequence: TGTGCCAGCAGCTTATTTCCAGAGCTAGCCTACGAGCAGTACGTC. Its translation: CASSLFPELAYEQYV.

Of note for this clonotype: A read error is possible here, since a much larger clone lies one base away. This rearrangement joins TRBV10-3 to TRBJ2-5; tentative D call: TRBD1 (5 bases). Germline V gene data show CDR1 as ENHRY and CDR2 as SYGVKD. The CDR3 length is 11 residues. V was pared by 8 bases and J by 5 bases, with 9 bases between. The CDR3 sequence: CAILQVETQYF. Written as DNA, the CDR3 is TGTGCCATCCTACAGGTTGAGACCCAGTACTTC.

CDR3 sequence (DNA): TGTGCCAGCAGTCCGGGACTGCACCCTTCCGTCGAGCAGTACTTC. Residues: CASSPGLHPSVEQYF. V usage is TRBV12-3 or TRBV12-4 and J usage is TRBJ2-7; maybe TRBD2 (6 bases). CDR3 size: 15 residues. Trimming took 5 bases from V and 6 from J, leaving 20 bases between them.